This T cell receptor (beta chain) is drawn from a study of PD-1 blockade in classical Hodgkin lymphoma. General study findings and limits: When nivolumab was started under 1 year after ASCT, patients were excluded. Similar baseline diversity was found in complete responders and newly diagnosed patients. CD8+ TCR diversity did not rise significantly by C4D1, unlike CD4+. Newly diagnosed patients were reported to start with lower TCR diversity than healthy donors.

This table comes from immunoSEQ multiplex PCR, and its TCRdb copy is limited to in-frame clones, with some not included. The data contain around 13,000 clones, around 82% of them singletons. Every patient was affected by relapse after autologous stem cell transplantation, while exposure to brentuximab vedotin was not uniform. With respect to this clone: The antigen is not known.

The CDR3 extends over 12 amino acids. The junction had 1 base not matched to a gene; V was cut back by 4 bases and J by 6 bases. Germline V gives CDR1 MNHEY, CDR2 SVGAGI. The chain employs TRBV6-5 and TRBJ2-7, with TRBD1 matching 9 bases. The clonotype originates from a human donor with classical Hodgkin lymphoma. Sequencing used peripheral blood mononuclear cells (PBMCs), obtained before the second cycle of nivolumab. CDR3 nucleotide sequence: TGTGCCAGCAGTTCGACAGGGGGCGAGCAGTACTTC. The encoded protein is CASSSTGGEQYF.